This T cell receptor beta chain is drawn from a study of beta chain features in type 1 diabetes. Expressed TCRB transcripts were sequenced after all isolated RNA was converted to cDNA. The data were produced by immunoSEQ multiplex PCR, yet TCRdb's version contains in-frame clones alone and is incomplete. The sample lists a few hundred thousand clones, 24% occurring once. Overall study findings and caveats: In all four CD4+ subsets, TCRB CDR3 length was significantly, moderately reduced in type 1 diabetes.

This clone was counted a few times. Antigen unknown. V was shortened by 4 bases and J by 0 bases, with 9 bases between the two germline ends. CDR3 size: 13 residues. Germline values: CDR1 SQVTM, CDR2 ANQGSEA. The sequence was obtained from a woman aged 25 to 39 with type 1 diabetes. The material sequenced was naive CD4+ T cells from blood. The chain is built from TRBV29-1 and TRBJ1-1, with D unresolved. The CDR3: CSVGQRLNTEAFF. In nucleotides, the CDR3 is TGCAGCGTTGGGCAGAGGCTGAACACTGAAGCTTTCTTT. The variable domain in full, completed from reference TRBV29-1 and TRBJ1-1, reads SAVISQKPSRDICQRGTSLTIQCQVDSQVTMMFWYRQQPGQSLTLIATANQGSEATYESGFVIDKFPISRPNLTFSTLTVSNMSPEDSSIYLCSVGQRLNTEAFFGQGTRLTVV.